This passage covers 28 T cell receptor beta chains from one sample sequenced in a study of Ad26.COV2.S vaccination and SARS-CoV-2 variants. The treatment denotes: over 15 received Ad26.COV2.S at low or high dose, single or two shots; several received placebo; per-sample allocation not given. Day 63 after the first vaccine or placebo injection was the time point for sampling. Here immunoSEQ multiplex PCR was the method, and the copy in TCRdb shows in-frame clones only, minus some. The table lists 250,000 to 300,000 clones, approximately 89% of them singletons. This specimen was peripheral blood, taken in a trial of Ad26.COV2.S vaccine versus placebo. The receptors originated from a person aged 18-60 years who received the Ad26.COV2.S COVID-19 vaccine or a placebo.

The gene calls are TRBV7-9 and TRBJ1-1, with unresolved D. The CDR3 loop spans 13 amino acids. CDR1 and CDR2 (germline): SEHNR, FQNEAQ (reference sequence). V gave up 4 bases and J gave up 5 bases, with 11 bases separating them. The DNA of the CDR3 is TGTGCCAGCAGCTCCTCGATGGGGACTGAAGCTTTCTTT. This encodes CASSSSMGTEAFF. The full variable domain, rest sourced from reference TRBV7-9 and TRBJ1-1, is DTGVSQNPRHKITKRGQNVTFRCDPISEHNRLYWYRQTLGQGPEFLTYFQNEAQLEKSRLLSDRFSAERPKGSFSTLEIQRTEQGDSAMYLCASSSSMGTEAFFGQGTRLTVV.

This clone was counted a single time. V is TRBV27 and J is TRBJ2-5; possible D gene TRBD1, 5 bases. This CDR3 contains 15 residues. CDR1 and CDR2 (germline): MNHEY, SMNVEV (reference sequence). Trimming left V 2 bases short and J 1 base short, with 11 bases between. This CDR3 reads CASSLMQGLQETQYF. CDR3 coding DNA: TGTGCCAGCAGTTTAATGCAGGGTCTCCAAGAGACCCAGTACTTC.

This clone has only one observation. The chain recombines TRBV19 with TRBJ2-2; no clear D gene. V lost 7 bases to trimming and J lost 7 bases, with 4 bases between them. This CDR3 spans 10 amino acids. Germline CDR1 reads LNHDA; CDR2 reads SQIVND (reference sequence). CDR3 DNA: TGTGCCAGTAAACACGGGGAGCTGTTTTTT. It encodes CASKHGELFF. Drawing the rest from reference TRBV19 and TRBJ2-2, the complete variable domain is DGGITQSPKYLFRKEGQNVTLSCEQNLNHDAMYWYRQDPGQGLRLIYYSQIVNDFQKGDIAEGYSVSREKKESFPLTVTSAQKNPTAFYLCASKHGELFFGEGSRLTVL.

The chain has TRBV5-8 and TRBJ2-5; tentatively, D is TRBD2 (5 bases). The V gene's germline CDR1 is SGHTS and CDR2 YDEGEE. The CDR3 is 14 amino acids. V gave up 2 bases and J gave up 5 bases, with 13 bases separating them. Here the CDR3 DNA reads TGTGCCAGCAGCTTTCCTTCTAGAGGGGAGACCCAGTACTTC. Encoded protein: CASSFPSRGETQYF.

CDR3 in DNA: TGTGCCAGCAGCTTAGACCAGAGCTCCTACAATGAGCAGTTCTTC. Its translation is CASSLDQSSYNEQFF. The rearrangement links TRBV11-3 to TRBJ2-1; D is ambiguous. The CDR3 sequence is 15 residues long. CDR1 and CDR2 (germline): SGHNT, YENEEA. V shed 0 bases and J shed 0 bases, with 6 bases lying between them.

V usage is TRBV7-2 and J usage is TRBJ1-1; D unclear. This CDR3 region has 15 residues. The V and J ends lost 0 bases and 0 bases respectively, with 8 bases between them. Germline V gene sequence: CDR1 SGHTA, CDR2 FQGNSA. The CDR3 reads CASSLARIMNTEAFF. The CDR3 DNA is TGTGCCAGCAGCTTAGCGCGGATCATGAACACTGAAGCTTTCTTT.

CDR3: CAWSRTGGLSYGYTF. CDR3 bases: TGTGCCTGGAGTCGTACAGGGGGTCTAAGCTATGGCTACACCTTC. The chain carries TRBV30 and TRBJ1-2; 8 nucleotides align to TRBD1. The CDR3 runs to 15 residues. V lost 2 bases to trimming and J lost 4 bases; unmatched junction nucleotides: 9. CDR1 is GTSNPN, CDR2 SVGIG, per germline (reference sequence).

V gene TRBV6-5 combines with J gene TRBJ1-2, with D maybe TRBD1 (5 bases). The germline gives CDR1 MNHEY, CDR2 SVGAGI. V was pared by 0 bases and J by 7 bases, with 18 bases between. The CDR3 spans 16 residues. CDR3 coding DNA: TGTGCCAGCAGTTACTCGATCCAGGGCTTCGGGGGTGGCTACACCTTC. Encoded protein: CASSYSIQGFGGGYTF.

About this clone: Other DNA sequences from this sample encode an identical CDR3 as well. The chain employs TRBV5-1 and TRBJ1-2; D gene ambiguous. Trimming took 0 bases from V and 5 from J, leaving 11 bases between them. The CDR3 has 14 amino acids. Germline values: CDR1 SGHRS, CDR2 YFSETQ. CDR3 loop: CASSLGTGGYGYTF. The CDR3 DNA reads TGCGCCAGCAGCTTGGGGACGGGCGGGTATGGCTACACCTTC.

A note on this clone: This CDR3 is also generated by other DNA sequences in the sample. The gene calls are TRBV7-2 and TRBJ1-2, with D unresolved. Trimming removed 1 base from V and 2 bases from J, with 8 bases in between. The CDR3 has 14 amino acids. The V gene's germline CDR1 is SGHTA and CDR2 FQGNSA. Here the CDR3 DNA reads TGTGCCAGCAGCTTAGATCGGGGAAACTATGGCTACACCTTC. It is translated as CASSLDRGNYGYTF.

J is TRBJ1-4 and V is TRBV6-5, with 10 bases lining up with TRBD1. Trimming at V came to 5 bases and at J to 8 bases, leaving 8 bases not matched to a gene. The CDR3 loop spans 15 amino acids. Germline loops: CDR1 MNHEY, CDR2 SVGAGI. CDR3 sequence reads: CASSNGQGGLEKLFF. The CDR3 DNA follows: TGTGCCAGCAGTAATGGACAGGGGGGTTTGGAAAAACTGTTTTTT.

The CDR3 bases are TGTGCCACCATAGACAGGGGGCATAGCTACGAGCAGTACTTC. This sequence encodes CATIDRGHSYEQYF. V and J are TRBV28 and TRBJ2-7; TRBD1 matches at 10 bases. V was clipped by 10 bases and J by 3 bases; unmatched bases: 9. CDR1 is MDHEN and CDR2 is SYDVKM in the germline V gene. This CDR3 has 14 amino acids.

The chain combines TRBV12-3 or TRBV12-4 with TRBJ1-1, with D possibly matching TRBD1 (5 bases). Trimming stripped 5 bases from V and 0 bases from J, with 7 bases between. CDR3 size: 13 residues. Here the CDR3 DNA reads TGTGCCAGCAGTGACAGCTTGAACACTGAAGCTTTCTTT. Its protein product is CASSDSLNTEAFF.

The CDR3 here is CASSLGGTIPPPNEQFF. In DNA form, the CDR3 reads TGTGCCAGCAGCTTAGGGGGGACTATTCCCCCCCCAAATGAGCAGTTCTTC. V is TRBV7-9 and J is TRBJ2-1, with 7 nucleotides matching TRBD2. The CDR3 spans 17 residues. Germline loops: CDR1 SEHNR, CDR2 FQNEAQ (reference sequence). V gave up 1 base and J gave up 7 bases; unmatched junction bases: 13.

The sample holds a few counts of this clone. This chain uses TRBV7-2 with TRBJ2-7; TRBD1 might be the D (5 bases). Germline V gene data show CDR1 as SGHTA and CDR2 as FQGNSA. The CDR3 is made up of 16 amino acids. The V and J ends lost 5 bases and 3 bases respectively, with 20 bases between them. CDR3 in amino acids: CASSPGGAKGLYEQYF. DNA for the CDR3: TGTGCCAGCAGCCCAGGTGGGGCCAAGGGCCTCTACGAGCAGTACTTC.

This clone has more than one count but fewer than ten. The chain employs TRBV11-2 and TRBJ1-1, with TRBD1 matching 7 bases. V lost 5 bases to trimming and J lost 10 bases; unmatched junction nucleotides: 10. This CDR3 is 13 amino acids long. Germline loops: CDR1 SGHAT, CDR2 FQNNGV. The CDR3 region has the DNA TGTGCCAGCAGCGTGACAGGGACCTTGGTAGCTTTCTTT. Amino acid sequence: CASSVTGTLVAFF.

The rearrangement links TRBV29-1 to TRBJ1-1; no reliable D call. The CDR3 spans 13 residues. V dropped 7 bases and J dropped 0 bases, with 12 bases sitting between them. The germline V gene has CDR1 SQVTM and CDR2 ANQGSEA. CDR3 loop: CSGAGRMNTEAFF. CDR3 DNA: TGCAGCGGAGCAGGACGTATGAACACTGAAGCTTTCTTT.

This chain joins TRBV4-3 and TRBJ1-2; TRBD1 is a possible D gene (5 bases). The V and J ends lost 4 bases and 1 base respectively, with 10 bases between them. Germline V gene lookup returns CDR1 LGHNA and CDR2 YSLEER. The CDR3 is made up of 14 amino acids. CDR3 nucleotides: TGCGCCAGCAGCCCGGGGCAGAATAACTATGGCTACACCTTC. As protein: CASSPGQNNYGYTF.

V is TRBV30 and J is TRBJ1-4, with 7 bases that match TRBD1. This CDR3 has 13 amino acids. V lost 8 bases and J lost 6; bases outside the gene matches: 9. Germline V gene lookup returns CDR1 GTSNPN and CDR2 SVGIG (reference sequence). The CDR3 is CATSGTEYEKLFF. CDR3 nucleotides: TGTGCCACCTCCGGGACAGAGTATGAAAAACTGTTTTTT.

This clone turned up a few times. The chain is built from TRBV7-2 and TRBJ1-3; 9 nucleotides line up with TRBD1. After removal of 5 bases from V and 4 bases from J, the junction contained 9 bases not matched to a gene. This CDR3 has 16 amino acids. Looked up from germline, CDR1 is SGHTA and CDR2 is FQGNSA. The CDR3 sequence: CASSANTGGTGNTIYF. The CDR3 bases are TGTGCCAGCAGCGCGAATACAGGGGGCACGGGAAACACCATATATTTT.

The chain combines TRBV5-1 with TRBJ1-5; perhaps TRBD1 as D (5 bases). Germline V CDR1 and CDR2: SGHRS, YFSETQ. The CDR3 length is 13 residues. With 4 bases removed from V and 15 bases from J, the gap between germline ends came to 20 bases. The CDR3 DNA sequence: TGCGCCAGCAGCCCTACTTCGGGACGCAAGAGGCATTTT. Its protein is CASSPTSGRKRHF.

This rearrangement joins TRBV5-1 to TRBJ2-3, with 10 bases fitting TRBD2. The germline gives CDR1 SGHRS, CDR2 YFSETQ. The CDR3 is 16 residues long. Trimming at V came to 4 bases and at J to 0 bases, leaving 5 bases not matched to a gene. The CDR3 bases are TGCGCCAGCAGCAGGGGGACTAGCGTTAGCACAGATACGCAGTATTTT. It is translated as CASSRGTSVSTDTQYF. The full variable domain, rest sourced from reference TRBV5-1 and TRBJ2-3, is KAGVTQTPRYLIKTRGQQVTLSCSPISGHRSVSWYQQTPGQGLQFLFEYFSETQRNKGNFPGRFSGRQFSNSRSEMNVSTLELGDSALYLCASSRGTSVSTDTQYFGPGTRLTVL.

This clone was observed a single time. This chain joins TRBV7-2 and TRBJ2-5; maybe TRBD1 (5 bases). Germline V gene lookup returns CDR1 SGHTA and CDR2 FQGNSA. The CDR3 consists of 13 residues. V shed 1 base and J shed 5 bases, with 8 bases lying between them. For the CDR3, the DNA is TGTGCCAGCAGCTTAGGCAGGGTTGAGACCCAGTACTTC. Its protein is CASSLGRVETQYF.

The chain couples TRBV5-1 to TRBJ1-3; D is undetermined. The CDR3 runs 13 residues. The V end lost 4 bases, the J end lost 0 bases, and 5 bases lay between the germline ends. Germline CDR1 and CDR2: SGHRS and YFSETQ. As DNA, the CDR3 is TGCGCCAGCAGCCGAGACTCTGGAAACACCATATATTTT. Its protein product is CASSRDSGNTIYF.

V is TRBV4-3 and J is TRBJ1-4; TRBD1 might be the D (5 bases). CDR1 LGHNA and CDR2 YSLEER come from the germline V gene. This CDR3 region has 17 residues. V lost 0 bases, J lost 6 bases, and 17 bases lay in between. The CDR3 DNA is TGCGCCAGCAGCCAAGAATTACGCCGGGACTCCCATGAAAAACTGTTTTTT. It codes for CASSQELRRDSHEKLFF.

In DNA, the CDR3 is TGTGCCAGTAGTCCTCTCGGGACAGCAGAAGAGACCCAGTACTTC. It is translated as CASSPLGTAEETQYF. V is TRBV19 and J is TRBJ2-5; 7 nucleotides agree with TRBD1. CDR1 is LNHDA, CDR2 SQIVND, per germline (reference sequence). This CDR3 is built from 15 residues. Trimming at V came to 5 bases and at J to 3 bases, leaving 9 bases not matched to a gene.

This rearrangement joins TRBV6-2 or TRBV6-3 to TRBJ1-1; D unclear. This CDR3 has 13 residues. The V end lost 2 bases, the J end lost 1 base, and 5 bases lay between the germline ends. Germline-derived CDR1 and CDR2 are MNHEY and SVGEGT. CDR3 sequence reads: CASSYGSNTEAFF. CDR3 nucleotide sequence: TGTGCCAGCAGTTACGGGTCGAACACTGAAGCTTTCTTT.

This chain connects TRBV7-9 to TRBJ2-7, with D possibly matching TRBD2 (6 bases). This CDR3 spans 13 amino acids. Germline V gene sequence: CDR1 SEHNR, CDR2 FQNEAQ (reference sequence). Trimming shortened V by 5 bases and J by 2 bases, and 10 bases separated the two germline ends. The CDR3 DNA reads as TGTGCCAGCAGCGGGACGGGGGCCTACGAGCAGTACTTC. Translated: CASSGTGAYEQYF.